These 21 T cell receptor beta chains originate from one sample sequenced in a study of T cell clonotyping in hematopoietic cell transplantation. Some clones are missing from TCRdb's copy, which holds only in-frame ones; the method was immunoSEQ multiplex PCR. The table records about 15,000 clones, 86% of them present only once. The specimen comprised PBMCs, sampled 100 days after allogeneic stem cell transplant. These receptors were obtained from a male patient in his fifties or sixties who had an allogeneic stem cell transplant from an unrelated donor, so T cells may come from the graft donor. Some clones in this sample may be carry-over from other donors' samples.

This rearrangement joins TRBV7-3 to TRBJ1-2; D gene unclear. This CDR3 has 14 residues. Trimming stripped 2 bases from V and 1 base from J, with 8 bases between. CDR1 is SGHTA and CDR2 is FQGTGA in the germline V gene. CDR3: CASSLGILNYGYTF. DNA for the CDR3: TGTGCCAGCAGCTTAGGGATACTTAACTATGGCTACACCTTC.

This clone appeared a few times. This rearrangement joins TRBV2 to TRBJ1-6; D may be TRBD1 (5 bases). This CDR3 is 16 amino acids long. Per the germline V gene, CDR1 is SNHLY and CDR2 is FYNNEI. V gave up 4 bases and J gave up 3 bases, with 13 bases separating them. The CDR3: CASSAQGGYYNSPLHF. CDR3 DNA sequence: TGTGCCAGCAGTGCCCAGGGTGGCTACTATAATTCACCCCTCCACTTT.

This chain connects TRBV6-1 to TRBJ2-1; possibly TRBD2 for D (6 bases). The CDR3 covers 13 residues. The V end was cut by 8 bases, the J end by 0 bases, with 8 bases between. In germline, CDR1 is MNHNS, CDR2 SASEGT. CDR3 nucleotides: TGTGCCAGCGGGCGGGGCTCCTACAATGAGCAGTTCTTC. Protein: CASGRGSYNEQFF.

This clone was seen a few times. Sequence at one end of the junction differs from germline and may be a read error. This rearrangement joins TRBV7-7 to TRBJ2-2; D perhaps matches TRBD2 (6 bases). The CDR3 has 16 residues. Germline V CDR1 and CDR2: SSHAT, FNYEAQ (reference sequence). The CDR3 DNA reads TGTGCTAGCAGCCCAGCGGGCGGTAGTTTCACCGGGGAGCTGTTTTTT. This sequence encodes CASSPAGGSFTGELFF.

The chain links TRBV2 to TRBJ2-7, with 7 nucleotides matching TRBD2. Germline lookup yields CDR1 SNHLY and CDR2 FYNNEI. V lost 10 bases, J lost 2 bases, and 8 bases stayed unmatched. This CDR3 spans 13 amino acids. CDR3 protein: CATKRDIAYEQYF. CDR3 sequence (DNA): TGTGCCACTAAGCGGGATATCGCCTACGAGCAGTACTTC.

The rearrangement links TRBV29-1 to TRBJ1-1, with D unresolved. Germline V gene data show CDR1 as SQVTM and CDR2 as ANQGSEA. The V end was cut by 0 bases, the J end by 10 bases, with 9 bases between. This CDR3 spans 11 amino acids. This CDR3 reads CSVEEGGRAFF. The CDR3 nucleotides read TGCAGCGTTGAAGAAGGAGGGAGAGCTTTCTTT.

This chain joins TRBV19 and TRBJ1-2, with TRBD1 identical over 8 bases. Germline loops: CDR1 LNHDA, CDR2 SQIVND (reference sequence). Unmatched junction bases numbered 6, after V lost 4 bases and J lost 2 bases. The CDR3 is made up of 15 amino acids. In DNA form, the CDR3 reads TGTGCCAGTAGTACACGACAGGGGTACAACTATGGCTACACCTTC. The encoded protein is CASSTRQGYNYGYTF.

The genes are TRBV7-3 and TRBJ2-5; 12 bases are shared with TRBD1. Germline V lookup: CDR1 SGHTA, CDR2 FQGTGA. The CDR3 extends over 17 amino acids. Unmatched junction bases numbered 11, after V lost 4 bases and J lost 5 bases. In DNA form, the CDR3 reads TGTGCCAGCAGCTCTGGGACTATGGGACAGGGGGCTGAGACCCAGTACTTC. This translates into CASSSGTMGQGAETQYF.

This chain connects TRBV5-6 to TRBJ1-5; 7 positions agree with TRBD1. Germline CDR1 and CDR2: SGHDT and YYEEEE. With 4 bases clipped from V and 10 bases from J, the junction kept 8 bases outside the gene matches. The CDR3 extends over 13 amino acids. The DNA for the CDR3 is TGTGCCAGCAGCAGGGACAGATCTCAACCCCAGCATTTT. Residues: CASSRDRSQPQHF.

This chain uses TRBV5-1 with TRBJ2-3, with 9 bases that match TRBD2. The V and J ends lost 4 bases and 4 bases, in that order; junction bases with no gene match: 7. The CDR3 is 15 amino acids. The germline V gene has CDR1 SGHRS and CDR2 YFSETQ. In nucleotides, the CDR3 is TGCGCCAGCAGCCCTCTAGCGGGAATGGCAGATACGCAGTATTTT. Its protein is CASSPLAGMADTQYF.

The chain links TRBV15 to TRBJ1-5, with D unresolved. V was cut by 5 bases and J by 4 bases, with 6 bases left in between. The CDR3 sequence is 12 residues long. Germline CDR1 reads LNHNV; CDR2 reads YYDKDF (reference sequence). CDR3 region: CATSPFNQPQHF. The CDR3 DNA sequence: TGTGCCACCAGCCCTTTTAATCAGCCCCAGCATTTT.

The CDR3 here is CASSFKGPGDTEAFF. The CDR3 nucleotides read TGTGCCAGCAGTTTTAAGGGACCTGGGGACACTGAAGCTTTCTTT. V and J are TRBV28 and TRBJ1-1; a possible D gene is TRBD1 (5 bases). Germline V lookup: CDR1 MDHEN, CDR2 SYDVKM. V lost 3 bases to trimming and J lost 3 bases, with 14 bases between them. This CDR3 has 15 residues.

The chain is built from TRBV2 and TRBJ2-1, with 10 bases lining up with TRBD2. With V trimmed by 6 bases and J by 1 base, 3 bases remained unmatched. Germline assignment: CDR1 SNHLY and CDR2 FYNNEI. This CDR3 region has 15 residues. Here the CDR3 DNA reads TGTGCCAGCAGAATTAGCGGGAGGTCCTACAATGAGCAGTTCTTC. This codes for CASRISGRSYNEQFF.

The chain employs TRBV6-5 and TRBJ2-7; a possible D gene is TRBD1 (6 bases). Germline lookup yields CDR1 MNHEY and CDR2 SVGAGI. The CDR3 extends over 15 amino acids. The V end was cut by 4 bases, the J end by 4 bases, with 17 bases between. CDR3 sequence: CASSSGQLQSYEQYF. The DNA of the CDR3 is TGTGCCAGCAGTTCAGGACAGCTCCAATCTTACGAGCAGTACTTC.

This chain joins TRBV11-2 and TRBJ2-7, with a tentative D call TRBD2 (6 bases). This CDR3 comprises 17 residues. Trimming pared 5 bases from V and 0 bases from J, leaving 20 bases between. The germline V gene encodes CDR1 SGHAT and CDR2 FQNNGV. The CDR3 is CASSPRGRTVSSYEQYF. CDR3 bases: TGTGCCAGCAGCCCGAGAGGGAGGACGGTCAGCTCCTACGAGCAGTACTTC.

The chain links TRBV9 to TRBJ2-1; the match to TRBD2 covers 7 bases. Trimming cost V 4 bases and J 1 base; bases outside gene matches: 5. This CDR3 is built from 15 residues. Germline CDR1 reads SGDLS; CDR2 reads YYNGEE. CDR3 DNA sequence: TGTGCCAGCAGCCGGGGCGGGAGTTCCTACAATGAGCAGTTCTTC. It encodes CASSRGGSSYNEQFF.

This clone was seen only once. The chain couples TRBV18 to TRBJ1-2; D gene ambiguous. Trimming shortened V by 2 bases and J by 8 bases, and 6 bases separated the two germline ends. The germline CDR1 and CDR2 sequences are KGHSH and LQKENI. The CDR3 is 11 amino acids. The CDR3 loop reads CASSPGSGYTF. In nucleotides, the CDR3 is TGTGCCAGCTCACCAGGCAGCGGCTACACCTTC.

The chain joins TRBV11-2 to TRBJ1-2, with D unresolved. The length of the CDR3 is 15 residues. Germline V gene sequence: CDR1 SGHAT, CDR2 FQNNGV. V was cut by 1 base and J by 4 bases, with 13 bases left in between. CDR3 in amino acids: CASSLGLHSIYGYTF. The DNA for the CDR3 is TGTGCCAGCAGCTTAGGATTACACAGCATCTATGGCTACACCTTC.

Notes on this clone: Its ends do not fully match the called genes, so a read error is possible. The J gene is TRBJ1-4, the V gene TRBV20-1; a weak D match, TRBD1 (6 bases). CDR1 and CDR2 from the germline V gene are DFQATT and SNEGSKA (reference sequence). This CDR3 is built from 11 residues. The CDR3: CSAKIGQRLAF. CDR3 DNA: TGCAGTGCCAAAATTGGACAGAGGCTTGCGTTT.

The V and J genes are TRBV28 and TRBJ1-2; weak D call: TRBD1 (5 bases). Trimming removed 4 bases from V and 0 bases from J, with 18 bases in between. CDR3 length: 17 amino acids. Germline-derived CDR1 and CDR2 are MDHEN and SYDVKM. The chain's CDR3 is CASSSQTATAPNYGYTF. For the CDR3, the DNA is TGTGCCAGCAGTTCCCAGACAGCGACGGCCCCTAACTATGGCTACACCTTC.

The chain couples TRBV15 to TRBJ2-7, with 8 bases identical to TRBD2. Germline V gene data show CDR1 as LNHNV and CDR2 as YYDKDF (reference sequence). The ends lost 9 bases at V and 0 bases at J; junction bases unmatched: 10. The CDR3 spans 15 residues. The CDR3 region is CATGPGLEASYEQYF. The CDR3 DNA is TGTGCCACTGGTCCGGGACTAGAGGCCTCCTACGAGCAGTACTTC.